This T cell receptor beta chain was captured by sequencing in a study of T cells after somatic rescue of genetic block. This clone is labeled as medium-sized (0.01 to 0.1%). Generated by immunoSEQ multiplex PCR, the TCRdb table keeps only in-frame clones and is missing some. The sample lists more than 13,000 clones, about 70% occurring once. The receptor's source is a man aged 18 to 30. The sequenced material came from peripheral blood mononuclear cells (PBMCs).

The CDR3 bases are TGTGCCAGCAGCCCTTTAGCGGGACGCGACACCGGGGAGCTGTTTTTT. Its protein product is CASSPLAGRDTGELFF. The chain employs TRBV13 and TRBJ2-2; 8 nucleotides align to TRBD2. Germline V lookup: CDR1 PRHDT, CDR2 FYEKMQ (reference sequence). The CDR3 loop spans 16 amino acids. V was pared by 5 bases and J by 3 bases, with 8 bases of the junction left unmatched. Full variable domain (missing parts from reference TRBV13 and TRBJ2-2): AAGVIQSPRHLIKEKRETATLKCYPIPRHDTVYWYQQGPGQDPQFLISFYEKMQSDKGSIPDRFSAQQFSDYHSELNMSSLELGDSALYFCASSPLAGRDTGELFFGEGSRLTVL.